This T cell receptor beta chain was sequenced for a study of T cells in Graves' hyperthyroidism and ophthalmopathy. This clonotype has at least ten counts. Its specificity is unknown. Stability of Graves' hyperthyroidism was defined as absent ophthalmopathy progression within 18 months. Pregnant or lactating patients were excluded, as were those with uncontrolled infection or other autoimmune disease. This sample holds PBMCs from 9.5 to 10 ml fresh peripheral blood. Deletions cut 0 bases from V and 0 bases from J, with 9 bases between. The CDR3 runs to 16 residues. Per the germline V gene, CDR1 is MDHEN and CDR2 is SYDVKM. From RNA transcripts, TCR beta CDR3 regions were amplified. A set of HTBI primers served as the primers for a first-round RT-PCR of the TCR CDR3. TCRdb re-derived calls from the multiplex PCR reads in MiXCR, one entry per CDR3 protein. The sample lists roughly 740,000 distinct CDR3 sequences, around 17% occurring once.

General observations from the study: Most expanded thyroid clonotypes above 0.001 also appeared in blood.

The material sequenced was blood. This rearrangement joins TRBV28 to TRBJ1-5; D unresolved. The sequence came from a man younger than 35 with Graves' hyperthyroidism. The CDR3 loop is CASSLWAGNSNQPQHF. The CDR3 DNA follows: TGTGCCAGCAGTTTATGGGCCGGAAATAGCAATCAGCCCCAGCATTTT. The whole variable domain, remainder taken from reference TRBV28 and TRBJ1-5, is DVKVTQSSRYLVKRTGEKVFLECVQDMDHENMFWYRQDPGLGLRLIYFSYDVKMKEKGDIPEGYSVSREKKERFSLILESASTNQTSMYLCASSLWAGNSNQPQHFGDGTRLSIL.